This TCR beta chain derives from a study of T cell responses to AZD1222 COVID-19 vaccine. Study-wide context: Combined were second doses at about 4 or about 12 weeks.

A remark on this clone: Antigen unknown.

Clones were sequenced by immunoSEQ multiplex PCR, and TCRdb holds only the in-frame ones, with some missing. The profile covers around 150,000 clones, with roughly 92% appearing a single time and about 4.8% taken by the ten largest. Trimming at V came to 3 bases and at J to 4 bases, leaving 9 bases not matched to a gene. The CDR3 spans 17 residues. CDR1 is SGDLS, CDR2 YYNGEE, per germline. Points from the study as a whole: Clonal diversity may have been underestimated, and the donors were mostly white British, with more females than males. The CD4 TCRs associated with vaccination extended across spike and predominated at 160-218 and 743-854. Unmutated variant regions reportedly attract nearly half of all spike-specific TCRs.

The clonotype comes from an adult in good health. This chain connects TRBV9 to TRBJ2-3; 12 nucleotides line up with TRBD2. Sequences were derived from peripheral blood, sampled on day 0 of AZD1222 vaccination. Here the CDR3 reads CASSADSSGRASDTQYF. In nucleotides, the CDR3 is TGTGCCAGCAGCGCAGATTCTAGCGGGAGGGCTTCAGATACGCAGTATTTT.